A selection of T cell receptor beta chains follows, all from one sample in a study of OX40 agonist ivuxolimab in advanced cancers. Using immunoSEQ multiplex PCR, the repertoire was profiled, and TCRdb retains in-frame clones only, with some absent. The sample carries around 69,000 clones, roughly nine tenths recorded once. Sequencing used CD4+ or CD8+ T cells sorted from blood, obtained in a trial of the OX40 agonist ivuxolimab. The receptor set was obtained from an adult with an advanced solid tumor such as melanoma, head and neck, liver or kidney cancer. CDR3s include the opening cysteine and the closing phenylalanine or tryptophan. D genes are given only for firm matches. Clone size, where shown, is once, few, many, or a class for clones that have expanded.

clone size	CDR3 length	V gene	J gene	D gene	CDR3 protein	CDR3 DNA
-	13	TRBV27	TRBJ1-2	-	CASTSWGSEGYTF	TGTGCCAGCACCTCATGGGGTTCAGAGGGCTACACCTTC
-	15	TRBV11-2	TRBJ2-3	TRBD1	CASSLDGRGLDTQYF	TGTGCCAGCAGCTTAGATGGCAGGGGGCTAGATACGCAGTATTTT
-	11	TRBV6-5	TRBJ1-2	-	CASSYRDGYTF	TGTGCCAGCAGTTACAGGGATGGCTACACCTTC
-	16	TRBV6-6	TRBJ2-7	TRBD2	CASSSPGTSGSYEQYF	TGTGCCAGTAGTTCCCCCGGGACTAGCGGTTCCTACGAGCAGTACTTC
once	15	TRBV6-5	TRBJ2-7	TRBD2	CASSYTRGVSYEQYF	TGTGCCAGCAGTTATACCCGGGGGGTCTCCTACGAGCAGTACTTC
few	11	TRBV7-6	TRBJ2-1	-	CASSVSNEQFF	TGTGCCAGCAGCGTATCTAATGAGCAGTTCTTC
once	13	TRBV7-9	TRBJ1-2	TRBD1	CASSPDRVYGYTF	TGTGCCAGCAGCCCCGACAGGGTCTATGGCTACACCTTC
-	14	TRBV27	TRBJ1-5	-	CASSLTMVGQPQHF	TGTGCCAGCAGTTTAACAATGGTGGGTCAGCCCCAGCATTTT
-	11	TRBV29-1	TRBJ1-2	-	CSVGGTYGYTF	TGCAGCGTTGGGGGAACTTATGGCTACACCTTC
-	16	TRBV6-1	TRBJ2-2	-	CASSEPPGAATGELFF	TGTGCCAGCAGTGAACCCCCGGGGGCGGCGACCGGGGAGCTGTTTTTT
-	13	TRBV9	TRBJ2-2	-	CASSVAGPGELFF	TGTGCCAGCAGCGTAGCAGGACCCGGGGAGCTGTTTTTT
-	14	TRBV5-1	TRBJ2-5	-	CASSLDGSAETQYF	TGCGCCAGCAGCCTTGACGGGAGCGCCGAGACCCAGTACTTC
-	16	TRBV27	TRBJ2-3	-	CASSSGRANGADTQYF	TGTGCCAGCAGTTCAGGGCGGGCTAACGGCGCAGATACGCAGTATTTT
-	16	TRBV19	TRBJ1-3	TRBD1	CASSAGWGQAENTIYF	TGTGCCAGTAGTGCCGGTTGGGGACAGGCCGAGAACACCATATATTTT
-	15	TRBV5-4	TRBJ2-7	-	CASSLVSLGTYEQYF	TGTGCCAGCAGCTTGGTGTCCCTAGGGACCTACGAGCAGTACTTC
once	13	TRBV19	TRBJ1-2	-	CASSIAGARGYTF	TGTGCCAGTAGTATAGCGGGGGCGCGTGGCTACACCTTC
-	14	TRBV6-1	TRBJ1-4	-	CASSDREGNEKLFF	TGTGCCAGCAGTGACAGGGAAGGGAATGAAAAACTGTTTTTT
-	12	TRBV6-5	TRBJ1-4	-	CASSPNGEKLFF	TGTGCCAGCAGTCCCAATGGGGAAAAACTGTTTTTT
-	13	TRBV7-9	TRBJ2-5	-	CASSLAGLETQYF	TGTGCCAGCAGCTTAGCGGGGCTAGAGACCCAGTACTTC
-	14	TRBV27	TRBJ1-1	-	CASSLKQGNTEAFF	TGTGCCAGCAGCCTTAAACAGGGGAACACTGAAGCTTTCTTT
-	14	TRBV5-6	TRBJ2-2	TRBD1	CASSLKGATGELFF	TGTGCCAGCAGCTTGAAGGGGGCGACCGGGGAGCTGTTTTTT
-	17	TRBV19	TRBJ2-1	-	CASSMDGIAHTYNEQFF	TGTGCCAGTAGTATGGATGGAATAGCCCATACCTACAATGAGCAGTTCTTC
-	14	TRBV30	TRBJ1-4	TRBD1	CAWRAKQSRDRWIF	TGTGCCTGGAGGGCAAAGCAGTCGCGGGACAGGTGGATTTTT
-	16	TRBV6-1	TRBJ2-1	TRBD2	CASSEGSSGRGNEQFF	TGTGCCAGCAGTGAAGGCTCTAGCGGGAGGGGGAATGAGCAGTTCTTC
-	16	TRBV7-3	TRBJ2-1	TRBD1	CASSLSGTGSDNEQFF	TGTGCCAGCAGCTTAAGTGGGACAGGGTCGGACAATGAGCAGTTCTTC
-	14	TRBV7-9	TRBJ1-1	-	CASSLGPTNTEAFF	TGTGCCAGCAGCTTAGGACCGACGAACACTGAAGCTTTCTTT
-	17	TRBV7-2	TRBJ2-2	TRBD2	CASSLGRGRAGTGELFF	TGTGCCAGCAGCTTAGGACGCGGGAGGGCAGGAACCGGGGAGCTGTTTTTT
-	14	TRBV7-8	TRBJ1-5	-	CASSPGRGGQPQHF	TGTGCCAGCAGCCCAGGACGGGGAGGACAGCCCCAGCATTTT
-	14	TRBV10-1	TRBJ1-1	-	CASSVGGENTEAFF	TGCGCCAGCAGTGTGGGGGGGGAGAACACTGAAGCTTTCTTT